This is a list of T cell receptor beta chains from one sample in a study of blood T cell repertoires in COVID-19. The data were produced by immunoSEQ multiplex PCR, yet TCRdb's version contains in-frame clones alone and is incomplete. The sample records some 220,000 clones, approximately 85% being singletons. Sample: peripheral blood. The receptors were gathered from a man between 45 and 60 years old with COVID-19, enrolled during active disease. Both conserved end residues are part of each CDR3. The order of the fields is J gene, V gene, clone size, D gene, CDR3 protein, CDR3 DNA. The D gene is left open where the match is weak. Only part of the rows carry a size: once, few, many, or a class if the clone is expanded.

TRBJ2-2,TRBV7-9,few,TRBD1,CASSLSGTDTGELFF,TGTGCCAGCAGCTTATCCGGGACAGATACCGGGGAGCTGTTTTTT
TRBJ2-7,TRBV7-9,-,TRBD1,CASSSGQGLVEQYF,TGTGCCAGCAGCTCGGGACAGGGGTTGGTCGAGCAGTACTTC
TRBJ2-2,TRBV7-3,-,-,CASSPQADLGYGELFF,TGTGCCAGCAGCCCTCAAGCGGACTTGGGGTACGGGGAGCTGTTTTTT
TRBJ2-7,TRBV14,-,TRBD1,CASSHLGQGASDEQYF,TGTGCCAGCAGCCACCTCGGACAGGGGGCATCGGACGAGCAGTACTTC
TRBJ1-1,TRBV7-9,few,-,CASSPGLMNTEAFF,TGTGCCAGCAGCCCGGGATTAATGAACACTGAAGCTTTCTTT
TRBJ2-1,TRBV5-1,-,TRBD1,CASSLQGASSYNEQFF,TGCGCCAGCAGCTTACAGGGGGCCAGCTCCTACAATGAGCAGTTCTTC
TRBJ2-2,TRBV12-3/TRBV12-4,-,-,CASSLAGAGELFF,TGTGCCAGCAGTTTAGCAGGGGCCGGGGAGCTGTTTTTT
TRBJ2-7,TRBV6-5,-,TRBD2,CASSSRTRTSPYEQYF,TGTGCCAGCAGTTCAAGGACTAGGACCAGTCCCTACGAGCAGTACTTC
TRBJ1-5,TRBV6-5,once,TRBD1,CASRTRQGGGEPQHF,TGTGCCAGCAGGACTCGACAGGGTGGTGGTGAGCCCCAGCATTTT
TRBJ2-1,TRBV3-1/TRBV3-2,-,-,CASSPDRDSSYNEQFF,TGTGCCAGCAGCCCCGACCGGGACTCCTCCTACAATGAGCAGTTCTTC
TRBJ1-2,TRBV19,-,TRBD1,CASHTGTGWGYTF,TGTGCCAGTCACACCGGGACAGGGTGGGGCTACACCTTC
TRBJ2-5,TRBV2,-,-,CASSDSETQYF,TGTGCCAGCAGTGACTCGGAGACCCAGTACTTC
TRBJ1-5,TRBV28,-,TRBD1,CASSLRTGTGGTYSNQPQHF,TGTGCCAGCAGTCTCCGGACCGGGACAGGGGGAACTTATAGCAATCAGCCCCAGCATTTT
TRBJ1-1,TRBV6-2/TRBV6-3,-,-,CASSYQKTEAFF,TGTGCCAGCAGTTACCAGAAAACTGAAGCTTTCTTT
TRBJ1-2,TRBV19,-,TRBD1,CASRDRNNYGYTF,TGTGCCAGCCGGGACAGGAATAACTATGGCTACACCTTC
TRBJ2-5,TRBV9,-,TRBD2,CASSVMGGSQETQYF,TGTGCCAGCAGCGTGATGGGGGGGAGCCAAGAGACCCAGTACTTC
TRBJ1-2,TRBV11-2,-,TRBD1,CASSLVPQGAGYTF,TGTGCCAGCAGCTTAGTCCCGCAGGGGGCTGGCTACACCTTC
TRBJ2-7,TRBV5-1,many,-,CASSEDSFSYEQYF,TGCGCCAGCAGCGAAGACAGTTTTTCCTACGAGCAGTACTTC
TRBJ2-3,TRBV24-1,once,-,CATSRRGGSDTQYF,TGTGCCACCAGTCGCCGGGGTGGGTCAGATACGCAGTATTTT
TRBJ1-1,TRBV6-6,once,-,CASSLVPGTEAFF,TGTGCCAGCAGTCTTGTTCCGGGGACTGAAGCTTTCTTT
TRBJ1-5,TRBV7-7,-,-,CASSPPGGGDYQPQHF,TGTGCTAGCAGCCCTCCGGGGGGAGGGGATTATCAGCCCCAGCATTTT
TRBJ1-3,TRBV13,-,TRBD1,CASSSQGVGGNTIYF,TGTGCCAGCAGCTCGCAGGGGGTGGGAGGAAACACCATATATTTT
TRBJ2-7,TRBV18,-,-,CASSIRQPYEQYF,TGTGCCAGCTCAATTCGACAGCCCTACGAGCAGTACTTC
TRBJ2-4,TRBV5-1,once,TRBD1,CASSEGQGLGNIQYF,TGCGCCAGCAGCGAAGGACAGGGGCTGGGAAACATTCAGTACTTC
TRBJ2-5,TRBV5-1,-,TRBD2,CASSQAGGPQTQYF,TGCGCCAGCAGCCAAGCGGGGGGGCCGCAGACCCAGTACTTC
TRBJ1-5,TRBV6-6,-,-,CASSGVRGHQPQHF,TGTGCCAGCAGTGGAGTAAGGGGCCATCAGCCCCAGCATTTT
TRBJ1-1,TRBV12-3/TRBV12-4,-,-,CATAGYMNTEAFF,TGTGCCACTGCGGGGTATATGAACACTGAAGCTTTCTTT
TRBJ1-1,TRBV28,-,-,CASRLGGTEAFF,TGTGCCAGCAGGCTAGGGGGCACTGAAGCTTTCTTT
TRBJ1-3,TRBV19,few,-,CASSIRDYSGNTIYF,TGTGCCAGTAGTATTCGGGACTACTCTGGAAACACCATATATTTT
TRBJ1-1,TRBV18,-,-,CASSPRAGPSEAFF,TGTGCCAGCTCACCACGAGCAGGGCCCTCAGAAGCTTTCTTT
TRBJ2-5,TRBV15,once,TRBD1,CATSPRTGKYQETQYF,TGTGCCACCAGCCCTAGGACAGGGAAGTACCAAGAGACCCAGTACTTC
TRBJ2-7,TRBV5-4,once,TRBD2,CASSRLAGGREQYF,TGTGCCAGCAGCCGACTAGCGGGGGGGCGGGAGCAGTACTTC
TRBJ1-6,TRBV4-2,once,-,CASSQLGQGNSPLHF,TGTGCCAGCAGCCAATTAGGGCAGGGTAATTCACCCCTCCACTTT
TRBJ1-5,TRBV2,-,-,CASSETRGNQPQHF,TGTGCCAGCAGTGAGACCCGGGGCAATCAGCCCCAGCATTTT
TRBJ2-5,TRBV6-5,-,TRBD1,CASSYGTGGEPQYF,TGTGCCAGCAGTTACGGGACAGGGGGGGAACCTCAGTACTTC
TRBJ1-1,TRBV29-1,-,-,CSVVQGSGNTEAFF,TGCAGCGTTGTTCAGGGGTCGGGTAACACTGAAGCTTTCTTT
TRBJ2-5,TRBV5-1,-,-,CASSSQETQYF,TGCGCCAGCAGCTCACAAGAGACCCAGTACTTC
TRBJ2-4,TRBV3-1/TRBV3-2,-,-,CASSQDRGGIQYF,TGTGCCAGCAGCCAAGATAGGGGTGGCATTCAGTACTTC
TRBJ1-2,TRBV5-1,-,-,CASSYLPQQGSNYGYTF,TGCGCCAGCAGCTACTTACCTCAACAGGGTTCGAACTATGGCTACACCTTC
TRBJ1-1,TRBV11-2,few,-,CASSLIFGSEAFF,TGTGCCAGCAGCTTAATTTTTGGTAGCGAAGCTTTCTTT
TRBJ2-2,TRBV18,-,-,CASSPPLPLVRANTGELFF,TGTGCCAGCTCACCACCGCTCCCACTAGTCCGCGCGAACACCGGGGAGCTGTTTTTT
TRBJ1-6,TRBV3-1/TRBV3-2,few,-,CASSRNLGQGFSGYNSPLHF,TGTGCCAGCAGCCGAAATCTTGGGCAGGGCTTTTCAGGCTATAATTCACCCCTCCACTTT
TRBJ2-5,TRBV5-1,-,-,CASSLGQWQVETQYF,TGCGCCAGCAGCCTAGGACAGTGGCAAGTAGAGACCCAGTACTTC
TRBJ1-1,TRBV6-5,-,-,CASSPLLERNTEAFF,TGTGCCAGCAGCCCACTACTGGAGAGGAACACTGAAGCTTTCTTT
TRBJ2-5,TRBV6-2/TRBV6-3,-,TRBD2,CASSYSMSLAGRETQYF,TGTGCCAGCAGTTACTCGATGTCACTAGCGGGCCGGGAGACCCAGTACTTC
TRBJ2-3,TRBV3-1/TRBV3-2,once,-,CASSLGQRTDTQYF,TGTGCCAGCAGCCTAGGACAGCGCACAGATACGCAGTATTTT
TRBJ2-1,TRBV29-1,-,TRBD1,CSVTGTGAYNEQFF,TGCAGCGTAACCGGGACAGGTGCCTACAATGAGCAGTTCTTC
TRBJ2-7,TRBV7-9,-,TRBD1,CASSYGTGMRDEQYF,TGTGCCAGCAGCTACGGGACAGGGATGAGGGACGAGCAGTACTTC
TRBJ2-2,TRBV5-1,-,-,CASSLATGRNTGELFF,TGCGCCAGCAGCTTGGCCACAGGGAGGAACACCGGGGAGCTGTTTTTT
TRBJ2-7,TRBV29-1,-,TRBD1,CSVDPGGNEQYF,TGCAGCGTTGACCCAGGGGGAAACGAGCAGTACTTC
TRBJ2-3,TRBV19,-,TRBD1,CASSLRTGLTDTQYF,TGTGCCAGTAGTCTCCGGACAGGGCTCACAGATACGCAGTATTTT
TRBJ2-7,TRBV4-3,-,-,CASSQEGGHLYEQYF,TGCGCCAGCAGCCAAGAAGGCGGACACCTATACGAGCAGTACTTC
TRBJ2-1,TRBV3-1/TRBV3-2,-,-,CASSQGRGGQFF,TGTGCCAGCAGCCAAGGTCGGGGTGGGCAGTTCTTC